Below are 4 T cell receptor beta chains sequenced from a single sample in a study of cytomegalovirus exposure and HLA in healthy donors. Sequenced by immunoSEQ multiplex PCR; TCRdb stores in-frame clones only, minus some. The repertoire includes approximately 90,000 clones, roughly 96% of them detected once, and 0.78% sits in the top ten. The material sequenced was PBMCs. Receptors were obtained from a young man in good health and CMV-seronegative.

The chain employs TRBV2 and TRBJ2-2; D might be TRBD1 (5 bases). V shed 6 bases and J shed 7 bases, with 9 bases lying between them. Per germline, CDR1 SNHLY and CDR2 FYNNEI. The CDR3 is 12 amino acids. CDR3 coding DNA: TGTGCCAGCAGGAAGGGGTACGGGGAGCTGTTTTTT. Its protein is CASRKGYGELFF.

J is TRBJ2-7 and V is TRBV28, with 9 bases that match TRBD1. Germline-derived CDR1 and CDR2 are MDHEN and SYDVKM. This CDR3 region has 15 residues. The junction had 5 bases not matched to a gene; V was cut back by 3 bases and J by 2 bases. For the CDR3, the DNA is TGTGCCAGCAGTTTCCCTCGGGACAGGGCCTACGAGCAGTACTTC. It encodes CASSFPRDRAYEQYF.

In nucleotides, the CDR3 is TGTGCCAGCTCACCCCTCGGACAGCTAGACAATGAGCAGTTCTTC. Amino acid sequence: CASSPLGQLDNEQFF. The J gene is TRBJ2-1, the V gene TRBV18; perhaps TRBD1 as D (6 bases). Germline V gene data show CDR1 as KGHSH and CDR2 as LQKENI. The CDR3 extends over 15 amino acids. Trimming shortened V by 3 bases and J by 5 bases, and 14 bases separated the two germline ends.

This clone has only one observation. The CDR3 nucleotides read TGTGCCGGACGACAGGGGCCCATTCGAGGGGGGAATGAGCAGTTCTTC. Translation: CAGRQGPIRGGNEQFF. The chain uses TRBV27 and TRBJ2-1; 8 positions match TRBD1. Per germline, CDR1 MNHEY and CDR2 SMNVEV (reference sequence). This CDR3 region has 16 residues. V lost 11 bases and J lost 7; bases outside the gene matches: 19.